Below are 17 T cell receptor beta chains sequenced from a single sample in a study of blood T cell repertoires in COVID-19 (dated by TCRdb to 2018 to 2020). The library came from the immunoSEQ multiplex PCR assay. This immuneACCESS table, as held by TCRdb, lists in-frame sequences with V and J called but not all clones. Of the missing ones, under half trace to an unresolved V gene in checked studies; the others have no known cause. The sample table records about 270,000 clones; roughly 89% of these occur just once. 2% to 2.5% of the sample comes from the top ten. The material sequenced was peripheral blood. The receptors were gathered from a man between 50 and 59 years old with acute or convalescent COVID-19.

This chain uses TRBV4-2 with TRBJ2-5; no reliable D call. The CDR3 totals 14 residues. Looked up from germline, CDR1 is LGHNA and CDR2 is YNFKEQ. Trimming took off 4 bases at V and 2 bases at J, with 11 bases between the two ends. DNA for the CDR3: TGTGCCAGCAGCCCTAACGAGCTGCAAGAGACCCAGTACTTC. Its translation: CASSPNELQETQYF.

The V and J genes are TRBV4-1 and TRBJ1-2; perhaps TRBD1 as D (5 bases). This CDR3 comprises 17 residues. CDR1 and CDR2 from the germline V gene are MGHRA and YSYEKL. With 5 bases removed from V and 0 bases from J, the gap between germline ends came to 19 bases. For the CDR3, the DNA is TGCGCCAGCAGCTCCCCCCCCGGGGGACCTGCTAACTATGGCTACACCTTC. It translates to CASSSPPGGPANYGYTF.

The CDR3 reads CASSSTRREQYF. The CDR3 DNA reads as TGTGCCAGCTCATCGACTCGGCGAGAGCAGTACTTC. This chain joins TRBV18 and TRBJ2-7; D remains unclear. This CDR3 has 12 residues. The germline V gene encodes CDR1 KGHSH and CDR2 LQKENI. V was shortened by 5 bases and J by 7 bases, with 12 bases between the two germline ends.

This chain connects TRBV18 to TRBJ1-4; no definite D call. The ends were cut back, 6 bases at V and 6 bases at J, with 11 bases in the middle. Germline V lookup: CDR1 KGHSH, CDR2 LQKENI. The CDR3 sequence is 13 residues long. CDR3 protein: CASSSGRDEKLFF. CDR3 nucleotides: TGTGCCAGCTCCAGTGGGCGGGATGAAAAACTGTTTTTT.

DNA of the CDR3: TGTGCCAGCAGCTCCGGCGGGGGGCCAACGATAGCTGAAGCTTTCTTT. The encoded protein is CASSSGGGPTIAEAFF. The V call is TRBV5-4, the J call TRBJ1-1; tentative D call: TRBD1 (6 bases). Trimming pared 3 bases from V and 6 bases from J, leaving 21 bases between. The CDR3 runs to 16 residues. From germline, CDR1 is SGHNT and CDR2 YYREEE (reference sequence).

The rearrangement uses TRBV3-1 (or the pseudogene TRBV3-2) and TRBJ1-2, with 7 bases identical to TRBD1. This CDR3 spans 14 amino acids. The J segment lost 4 bases and the V segment lost 5 bases, leaving 7 bases of the junction unmatched. Germline V lookup: CDR1 LGHDT, CDR2 YNNKEL (reference sequence). The CDR3 nucleotides read TGTGCCAGCAGCAGAAGGGACAGTCGCTATGGCTACACCTTC. It specifies CASSRRDSRYGYTF.

The CDR3 is CASSLTGAVGNTEAFF. CDR3 in DNA: TGTGCCAGCAGCTTAACAGGGGCCGTGGGCAACACTGAAGCTTTCTTT. The chain uses TRBV7-9 and TRBJ1-1, with TRBD1 matching 7 bases. Germline values: CDR1 SEHNR, CDR2 FQNEAQ (reference sequence). The CDR3 is made up of 16 amino acids. V lost 2 bases to trimming and J lost 2 bases; unmatched junction nucleotides: 8.

The chain carries TRBV27 and TRBJ2-1; D is possibly TRBD2 (6 bases). This CDR3 has 15 amino acids. The V end was cut by 7 bases, the J end by 9 bases, with 22 bases between. The germline CDR1 and CDR2 sequences are MNHEY and SMNVEV (reference sequence). The CDR3 bases are TGTGCCAGCAACCCGGAGGGGTCTTCCCCGGGTGAGCAGTTCTTC. Its protein product is CASNPEGSSPGEQFF.

The chain employs TRBV15 and TRBJ2-2, with 12 nucleotides matching TRBD1. The CDR3 length is 18 residues. From germline, CDR1 is LNHNV and CDR2 YYDKDF (reference sequence). J was trimmed by 6 bases and V by 3 bases; bases with no gene match: 11. The CDR3 nucleotides are TGTGCCACCAGCAGGGGCATCCTGGGACAGGGGGCGGCCGGGGAGCTGTTTTTT. Translating gives CATSRGILGQGAAGELFF.

The count of this clone is one. This chain uses TRBV11-2 with TRBJ2-1; D is uncertain. CDR1 is SGHAT, CDR2 FQNNGV, per germline. The CDR3 has 15 amino acids. Trimming removed 1 base at V and 6 bases at J, with 13 bases between. The CDR3 here is CASSLAVTPVNEQFF. DNA of the CDR3: TGTGCCAGCAGCTTAGCAGTGACACCAGTCAATGAGCAGTTCTTC.

The V and J genes are TRBV2 and TRBJ2-5; D is possibly TRBD2 (6 bases). CDR3 length equals 13 residues. Per germline, CDR1 SNHLY and CDR2 FYNNEI. V was trimmed by 8 bases and J by 0 bases, leaving 10 bases between them. Here the CDR3 DNA reads TGTGCCAGCTCGGGGGTTGACCAAGAGACCCAGTACTTC. Translation: CASSGVDQETQYF.

This clone was observed a single time. This rearrangement joins TRBV3-1 (or the pseudogene TRBV3-2) to TRBJ2-7, with 7 nucleotides matching TRBD2. This CDR3 region has 16 residues. The germline V gene has CDR1 LGHDT and CDR2 YNNKEL (reference sequence). With 3 bases clipped from V and 6 bases from J, the junction kept 14 bases outside the gene matches. The CDR3: CASSHRSRGDGGEQYF. The CDR3 DNA is TGTGCCAGCAGCCATAGGTCCCGGGGGGACGGGGGCGAGCAGTACTTC.

This clone was recorded only once. The chain uses TRBV19 and TRBJ2-3; TRBD1 agrees at 8 bases. V gave up 4 bases and J gave up 3 bases; unmatched junction bases: 6. The CDR3 is 15 residues long. The germline V gene has CDR1 LNHDA and CDR2 SQIVND (reference sequence). The CDR3 loop is CASSTQGASTDTQYF. CDR3 in DNA: TGTGCCAGTAGTACGCAGGGGGCATCGACAGATACGCAGTATTTT.

J is TRBJ2-7 and V is TRBV18; 13 bases fit TRBD2. The CDR3 totals 16 residues. CDR1 KGHSH and CDR2 LQKENI come from the germline V gene. With 3 bases clipped from V and 3 bases from J, the junction kept 5 bases outside the gene matches. The CDR3 spells CASSPLLAGGLYEQYF. CDR3 nucleotides: TGTGCCAGCTCACCGTTACTAGCGGGGGGGCTCTACGAGCAGTACTTC.

J is TRBJ2-3 and V is TRBV5-5, with TRBD1 matching over 8 bases. The CDR3 consists of 13 residues. Germline V CDR1 and CDR2: SGHKS, YYEKEE (reference sequence). V was clipped by 2 bases and J by 15 bases; unmatched bases: 11. This CDR3 is CASSFPDRGRYYF. In nucleotides, the CDR3 is TGTGCCAGCAGCTTTCCTGACAGGGGAAGGTATTATTTT.

V and J are TRBV3-1 (or the pseudogene TRBV3-2) and TRBJ2-2; the D gene is possibly TRBD1 (7 bases). CDR3 length: 16 amino acids. V was trimmed by 7 bases and J by 1 base, leaving 16 bases between them. Germline values: CDR1 LGHDT, CDR2 YNNKEL (reference sequence). The CDR3 protein is CASTSSQGGNTGELFF. The DNA of the CDR3 is TGTGCCAGCACCTCAAGCCAGGGGGGGAACACCGGGGAGCTGTTTTTT.

The CDR3 bases are TGTGCCAGCAGCGGCAGGGAGGCCCAGCTAGCCAAAAACATTCAGTACTTC. This codes for CASSGREAQLAKNIQYF. The V gene is TRBV3-1 (or the pseudogene TRBV3-2), the J gene TRBJ2-4, with a weak D call TRBD2 (6 bases). Trimming cost V 5 bases and J 0 bases, with 17 bases left between them. Germline V lookup: CDR1 LGHDT, CDR2 YNNKEL (reference sequence). CDR3 length: 17 amino acids.